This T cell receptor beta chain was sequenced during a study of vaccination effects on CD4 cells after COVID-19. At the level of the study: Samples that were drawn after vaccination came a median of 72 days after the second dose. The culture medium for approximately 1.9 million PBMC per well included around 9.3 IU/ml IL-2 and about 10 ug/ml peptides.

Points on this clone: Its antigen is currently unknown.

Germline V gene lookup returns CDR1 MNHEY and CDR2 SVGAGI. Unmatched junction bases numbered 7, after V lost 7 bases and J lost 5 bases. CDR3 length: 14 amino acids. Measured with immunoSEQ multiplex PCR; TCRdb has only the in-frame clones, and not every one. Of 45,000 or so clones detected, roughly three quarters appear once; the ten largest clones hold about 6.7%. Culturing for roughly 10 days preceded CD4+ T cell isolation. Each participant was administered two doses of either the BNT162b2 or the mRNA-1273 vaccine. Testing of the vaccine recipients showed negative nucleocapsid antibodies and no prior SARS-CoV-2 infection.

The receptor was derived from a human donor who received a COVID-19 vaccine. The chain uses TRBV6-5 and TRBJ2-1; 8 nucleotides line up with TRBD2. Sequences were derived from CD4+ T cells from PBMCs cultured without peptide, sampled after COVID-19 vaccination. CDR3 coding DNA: TGTGCCAGCATCCCACTAGCGGAACACAATGAGCAGTTCTTC. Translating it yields CASIPLAEHNEQFF.